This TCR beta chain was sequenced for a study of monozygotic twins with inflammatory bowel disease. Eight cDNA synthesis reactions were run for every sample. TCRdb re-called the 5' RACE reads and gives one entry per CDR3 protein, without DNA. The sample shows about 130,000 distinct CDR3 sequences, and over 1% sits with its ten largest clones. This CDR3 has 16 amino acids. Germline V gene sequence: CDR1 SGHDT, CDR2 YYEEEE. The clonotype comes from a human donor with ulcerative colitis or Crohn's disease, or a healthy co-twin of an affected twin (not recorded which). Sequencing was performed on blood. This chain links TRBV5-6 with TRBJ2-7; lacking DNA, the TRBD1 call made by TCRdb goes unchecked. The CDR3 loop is CASSPPGQATSYEQYF.